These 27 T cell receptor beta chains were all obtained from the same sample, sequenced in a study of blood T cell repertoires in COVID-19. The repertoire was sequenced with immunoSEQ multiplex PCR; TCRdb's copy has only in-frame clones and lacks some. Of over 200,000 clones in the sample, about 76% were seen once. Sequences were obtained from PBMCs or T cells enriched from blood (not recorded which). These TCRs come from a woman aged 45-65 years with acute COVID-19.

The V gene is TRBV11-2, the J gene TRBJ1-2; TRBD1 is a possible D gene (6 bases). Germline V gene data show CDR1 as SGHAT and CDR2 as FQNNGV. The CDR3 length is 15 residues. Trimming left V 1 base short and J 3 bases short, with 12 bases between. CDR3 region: CASSLGGGGHYGYTF. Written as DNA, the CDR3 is TGTGCCAGCAGCTTAGGTGGCGGGGGCCACTATGGCTACACCTTC. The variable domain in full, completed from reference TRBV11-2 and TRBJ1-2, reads EAGVAQSPRYKIIEKRQSVAFWCNPISGHATLYWYQQILGQGPKLLIQFQNNGVVDDSQLPKDRFSAERLKGVDSTLKIQPAKLEDSAVYLCASSLGGGGHYGYTFGSGTRLTVV.

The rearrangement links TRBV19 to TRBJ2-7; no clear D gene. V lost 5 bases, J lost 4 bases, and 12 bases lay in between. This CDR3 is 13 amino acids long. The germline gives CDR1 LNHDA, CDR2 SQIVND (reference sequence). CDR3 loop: CASSPRFEYEQYF. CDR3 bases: TGTGCCAGTAGTCCCCGTTTTGAGTACGAGCAGTACTTC.

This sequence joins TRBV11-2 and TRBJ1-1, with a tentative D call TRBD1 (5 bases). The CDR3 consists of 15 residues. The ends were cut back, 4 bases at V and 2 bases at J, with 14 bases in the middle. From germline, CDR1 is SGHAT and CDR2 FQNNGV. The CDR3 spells CASSSTAGGNTEAFF. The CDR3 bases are TGTGCCAGCAGCTCCACCGCCGGGGGAAACACTGAAGCTTTCTTT.

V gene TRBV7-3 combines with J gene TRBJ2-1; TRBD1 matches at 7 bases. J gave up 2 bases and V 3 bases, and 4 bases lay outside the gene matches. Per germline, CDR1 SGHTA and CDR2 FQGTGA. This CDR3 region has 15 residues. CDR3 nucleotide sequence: TGTGCCAGCAGCTTGGCCGGGACAGCCTACAATGAGCAGTTCTTC. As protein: CASSLAGTAYNEQFF.

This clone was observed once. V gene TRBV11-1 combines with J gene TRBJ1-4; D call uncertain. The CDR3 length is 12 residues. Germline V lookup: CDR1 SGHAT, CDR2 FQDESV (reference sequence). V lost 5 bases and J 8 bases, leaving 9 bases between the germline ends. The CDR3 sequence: CASSQPGEKLFF. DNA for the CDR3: TGTGCCAGCAGCCAACCAGGCGAAAAACTGTTTTTT.

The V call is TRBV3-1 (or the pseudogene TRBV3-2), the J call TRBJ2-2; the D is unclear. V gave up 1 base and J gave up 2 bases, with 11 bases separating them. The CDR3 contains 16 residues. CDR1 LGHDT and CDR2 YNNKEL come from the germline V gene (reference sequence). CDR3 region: CASSQVIARNTGELFF. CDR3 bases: TGTGCCAGCAGCCAAGTGATTGCCAGAAACACCGGGGAGCTGTTTTTT.

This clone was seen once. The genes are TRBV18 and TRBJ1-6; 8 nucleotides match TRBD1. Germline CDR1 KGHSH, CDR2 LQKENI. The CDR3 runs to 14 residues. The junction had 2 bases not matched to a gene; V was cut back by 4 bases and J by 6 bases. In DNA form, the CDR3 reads TGTGCCAGCTCACAAGGACAGGGTAATTCACCCCTCCACTTT. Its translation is CASSQGQGNSPLHF.

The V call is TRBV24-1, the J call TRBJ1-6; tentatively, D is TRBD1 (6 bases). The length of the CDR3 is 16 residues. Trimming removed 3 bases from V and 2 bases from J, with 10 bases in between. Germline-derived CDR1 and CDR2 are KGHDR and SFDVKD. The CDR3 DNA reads TGTGCCACCAGTGATACCGGACAGACCTATAATTCACCCCTCCACTTT. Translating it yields CATSDTGQTYNSPLHF.

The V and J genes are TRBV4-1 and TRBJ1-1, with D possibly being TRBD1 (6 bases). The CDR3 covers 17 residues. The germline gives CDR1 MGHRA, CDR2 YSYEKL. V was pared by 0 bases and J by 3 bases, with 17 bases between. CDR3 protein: CASSQEAQGLGDTEAFF. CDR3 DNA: TGCGCCAGCAGCCAAGAGGCACAGGGCTTAGGGGACACTGAAGCTTTCTTT.

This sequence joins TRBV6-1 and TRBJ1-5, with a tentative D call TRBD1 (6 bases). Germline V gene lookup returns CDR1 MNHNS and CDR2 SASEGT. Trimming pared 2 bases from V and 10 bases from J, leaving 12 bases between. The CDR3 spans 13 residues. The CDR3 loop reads CASSERGANPQHF. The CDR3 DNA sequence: TGTGCCAGCAGTGAACGGGGGGCTAACCCCCAGCATTTT.

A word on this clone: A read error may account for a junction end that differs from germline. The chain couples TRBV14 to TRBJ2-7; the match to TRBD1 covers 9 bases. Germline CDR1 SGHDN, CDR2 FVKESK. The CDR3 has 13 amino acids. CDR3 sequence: CASSQAEQGARHF. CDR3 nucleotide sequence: TGTGCCAGCAGCCAGGCCGAACAGGGGGCGAGGCACTTC.

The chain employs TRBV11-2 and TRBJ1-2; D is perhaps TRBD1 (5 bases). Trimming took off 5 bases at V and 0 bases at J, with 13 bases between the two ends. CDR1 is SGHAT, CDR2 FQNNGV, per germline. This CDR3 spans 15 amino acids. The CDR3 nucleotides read TGTGCCAGCAGCCTGAACAGGATCTCTAACTATGGCTACACCTTC. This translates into CASSLNRISNYGYTF.

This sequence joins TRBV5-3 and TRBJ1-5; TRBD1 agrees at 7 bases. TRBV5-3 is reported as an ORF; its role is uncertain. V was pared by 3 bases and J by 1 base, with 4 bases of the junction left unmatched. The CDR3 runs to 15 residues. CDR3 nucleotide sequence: TGTGCCAGAAGCTACAGGGGCACGAGCAATCAGCCCCAGCATTTT. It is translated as CARSYRGTSNQPQHF.

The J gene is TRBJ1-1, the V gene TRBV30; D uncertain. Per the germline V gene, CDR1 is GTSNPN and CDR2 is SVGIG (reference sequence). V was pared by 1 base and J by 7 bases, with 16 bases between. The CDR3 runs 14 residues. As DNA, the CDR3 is TGTGCCTGGAGTGAGGCTCTGACCAAGCGTGAAGCTTTCTTT. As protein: CAWSEALTKREAFF.

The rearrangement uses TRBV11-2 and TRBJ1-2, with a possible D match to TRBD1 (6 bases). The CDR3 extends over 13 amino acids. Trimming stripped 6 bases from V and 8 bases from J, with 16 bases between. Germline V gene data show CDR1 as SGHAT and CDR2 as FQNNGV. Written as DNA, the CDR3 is TGTGCCAGCAGGGATTTCAGGGGACACGGCTACACCTTC. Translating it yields CASRDFRGHGYTF.

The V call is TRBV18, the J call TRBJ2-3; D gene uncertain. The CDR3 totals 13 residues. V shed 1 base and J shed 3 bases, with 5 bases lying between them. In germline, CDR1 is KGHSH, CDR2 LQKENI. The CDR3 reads CASSPQETDTQYF. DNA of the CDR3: TGTGCCAGCTCACCACAGGAGACAGATACGCAGTATTTT.

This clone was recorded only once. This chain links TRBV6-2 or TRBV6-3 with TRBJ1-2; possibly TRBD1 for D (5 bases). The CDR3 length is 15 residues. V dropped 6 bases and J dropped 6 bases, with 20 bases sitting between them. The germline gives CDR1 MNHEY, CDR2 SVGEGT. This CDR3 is CASSWTSGTRDGYTF. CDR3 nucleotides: TGTGCCAGCAGCTGGACTTCCGGGACTCGGGATGGCTACACCTTC.

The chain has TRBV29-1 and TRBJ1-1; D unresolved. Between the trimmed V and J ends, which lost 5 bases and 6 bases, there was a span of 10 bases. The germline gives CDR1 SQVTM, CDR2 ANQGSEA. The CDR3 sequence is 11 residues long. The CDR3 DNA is TGCAGCGTTAGGCCACGGGCTGAAGCTTTCTTT. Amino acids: CSVRPRAEAFF.

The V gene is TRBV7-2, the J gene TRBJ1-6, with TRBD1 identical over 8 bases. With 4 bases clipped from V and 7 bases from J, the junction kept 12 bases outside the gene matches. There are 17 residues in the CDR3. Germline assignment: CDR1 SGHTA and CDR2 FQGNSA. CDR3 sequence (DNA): TGTGCCAGCAGCTCTGCTAAAACAGGACAGGGAAATTCACCCCTCCACTTT. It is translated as CASSSAKTGQGNSPLHF. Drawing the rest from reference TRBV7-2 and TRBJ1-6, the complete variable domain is GAGVSQSPSNKVTEKGKDVELRCDPISGHTALYWYRQSLGQGLEFLIYFQGNSAPDKSGLPSDRFSAERTGGSVSTLTIQRTQQEDSAVYLCASSSAKTGQGNSPLHFGNGTRLTVT.

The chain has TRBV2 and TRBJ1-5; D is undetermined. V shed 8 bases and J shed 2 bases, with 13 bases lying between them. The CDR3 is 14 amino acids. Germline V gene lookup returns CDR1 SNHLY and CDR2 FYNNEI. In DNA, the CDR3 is TGTGCCAGCTTCGCCGGGAACGGCAATCAGCCCCAGCATTTT. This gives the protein CASFAGNGNQPQHF.

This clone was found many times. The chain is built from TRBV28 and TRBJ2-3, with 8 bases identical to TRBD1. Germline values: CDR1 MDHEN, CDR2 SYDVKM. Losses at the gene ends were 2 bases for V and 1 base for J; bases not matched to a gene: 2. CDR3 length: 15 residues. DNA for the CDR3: TGTGCCAGCAGTTTAGAACAGGGGGGCACAGATACGCAGTATTTT. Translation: CASSLEQGGTDTQYF.

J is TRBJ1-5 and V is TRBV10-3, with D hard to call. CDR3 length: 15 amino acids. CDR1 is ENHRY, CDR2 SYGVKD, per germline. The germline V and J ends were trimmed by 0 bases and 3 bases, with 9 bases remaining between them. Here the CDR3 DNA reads TGTGCCATCAGTGAGTCAGGAGGTCCCAATCAGCCCCAGCATTTT. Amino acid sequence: CAISESGGPNQPQHF.

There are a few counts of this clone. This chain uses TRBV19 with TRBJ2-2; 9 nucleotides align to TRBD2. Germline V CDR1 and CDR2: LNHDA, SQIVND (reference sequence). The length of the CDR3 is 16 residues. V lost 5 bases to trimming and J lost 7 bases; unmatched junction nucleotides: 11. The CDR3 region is CASSPSGRTRGGELFF. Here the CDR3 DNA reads TGTGCCAGTAGTCCAAGCGGGAGGACCCGCGGCGGGGAGCTGTTTTTT. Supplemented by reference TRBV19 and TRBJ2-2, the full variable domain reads DGGITQSPKYLFRKEGQNVTLSCEQNLNHDAMYWYRQDPGQGLRLIYYSQIVNDFQKGDIAEGYSVSREKKESFPLTVTSAQKNPTAFYLCASSPSGRTRGGELFFGEGSRLTVL.

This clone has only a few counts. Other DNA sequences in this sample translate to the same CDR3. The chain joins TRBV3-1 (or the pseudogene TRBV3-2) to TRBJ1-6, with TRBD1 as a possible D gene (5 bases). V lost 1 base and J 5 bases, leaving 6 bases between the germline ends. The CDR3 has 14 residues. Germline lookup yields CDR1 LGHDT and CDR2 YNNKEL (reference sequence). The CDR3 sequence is CASSQGQNNSPLHF. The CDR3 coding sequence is TGTGCCAGCAGCCAAGGACAGAATAATTCACCCCTCCACTTT.

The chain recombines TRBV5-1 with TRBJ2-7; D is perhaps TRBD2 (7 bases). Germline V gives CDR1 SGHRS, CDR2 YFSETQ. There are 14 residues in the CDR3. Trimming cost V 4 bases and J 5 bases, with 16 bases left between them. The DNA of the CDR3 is TGCGCCAGCAGCAGGGGAACAGGGAGGGACGAGCAGTACTTC. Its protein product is CASSRGTGRDEQYF.

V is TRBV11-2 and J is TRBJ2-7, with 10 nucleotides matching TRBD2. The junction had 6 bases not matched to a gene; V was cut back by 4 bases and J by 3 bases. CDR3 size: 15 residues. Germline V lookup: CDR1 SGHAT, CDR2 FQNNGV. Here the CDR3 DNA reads TGTGCCAGCAGCTCACTTAGCGGGGGGAACTACGAGCAGTACTTC. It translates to CASSSLSGGNYEQYF.

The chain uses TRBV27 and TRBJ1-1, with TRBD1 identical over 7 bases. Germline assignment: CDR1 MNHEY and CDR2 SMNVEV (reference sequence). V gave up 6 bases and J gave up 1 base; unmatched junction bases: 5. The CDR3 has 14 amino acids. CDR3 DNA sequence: TGTGCCAGCAGCGTCGGGACAGCGAACACTGAAGCTTTCTTT. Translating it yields CASSVGTANTEAFF.